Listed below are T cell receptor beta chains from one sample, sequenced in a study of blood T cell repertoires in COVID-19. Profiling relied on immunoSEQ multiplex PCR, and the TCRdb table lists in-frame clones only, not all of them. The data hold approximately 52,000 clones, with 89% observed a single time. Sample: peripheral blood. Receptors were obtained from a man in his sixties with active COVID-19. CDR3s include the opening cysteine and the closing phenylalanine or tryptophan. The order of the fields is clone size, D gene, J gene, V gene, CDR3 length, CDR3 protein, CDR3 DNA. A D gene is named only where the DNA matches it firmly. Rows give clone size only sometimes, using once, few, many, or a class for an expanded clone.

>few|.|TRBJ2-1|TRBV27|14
CASSLPPRLNEQFF
TGTGCCAGCAGTTTACCCCCGCGACTGAATGAGCAGTTCTTC
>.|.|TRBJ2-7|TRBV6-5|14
CASSTQGGAYEQYF
TGTGCCAGCAGTACTCAGGGGGGCGCCTACGAGCAGTACTTC
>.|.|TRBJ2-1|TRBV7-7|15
CASSLGTQAYNEQFF
TGTGCTAGCAGCTTAGGTACTCAAGCATACAATGAGCAGTTCTTC
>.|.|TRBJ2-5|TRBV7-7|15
CASSLGGASQETQYF
TGTGCCAGCAGCTTAGGGGGAGCCAGCCAAGAGACCCAGTACTTC
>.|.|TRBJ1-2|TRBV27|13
CASSFRGGYGYTF
TGTGCCAGCAGTTTTAGGGGGGGCTATGGCTACACCTTC
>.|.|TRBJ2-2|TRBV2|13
CASSESGFGELFF
TGTGCCAGCAGTGAGTCAGGGTTCGGGGAGCTGTTTTTT
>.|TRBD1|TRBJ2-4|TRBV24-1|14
CATSDLDRDDIQYF
TGTGCCACCAGTGATTTGGACAGGGACGACATTCAGTACTTC
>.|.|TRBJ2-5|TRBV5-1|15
CASSLGLANQETQYF
TGCGCCAGCAGCTTAGGTCTAGCGAACCAAGAGACCCAGTACTTC
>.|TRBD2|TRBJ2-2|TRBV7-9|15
CASSLNRGGTGELFF
TGTGCCAGCAGTCTAAATCGGGGAGGGACCGGGGAGCTGTTTTTT
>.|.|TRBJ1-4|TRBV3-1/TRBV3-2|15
CASSQVSATNEKLFF
TGTGCCAGCAGCCAAGTGTCCGCAACTAATGAAAAACTGTTTTTT
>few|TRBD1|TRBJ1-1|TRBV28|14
CASGPDRAGTEAFF
TGTGCCAGCGGACCGGACAGGGCGGGCACTGAAGCTTTCTTT
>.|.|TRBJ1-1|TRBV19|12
CASSLQGGEAFF
TGTGCCAGTAGTCTTCAGGGAGGTGAAGCTTTCTTT